Listed below are T cell receptor beta chains from one sample, sequenced in a study of blood T cell repertoires in COVID-19. Some clones are missing from TCRdb's copy, which holds only in-frame ones; the method was immunoSEQ multiplex PCR. The sample shows about 300,000 clones, around 92% of them seen only once. Sequencing used peripheral blood. The origin of the receptors is a man aged 18 to 35 who had recovered from COVID-19. CDR3s leave out the opening cysteine and the closing phenylalanine or tryptophan. The D gene is left open where the match is weak. Expanded clones are given a class, and other clones once, few, many or no size at all.

NA	TRBV18	NA	TRBJ1-5	ASSPLDSPGSQH
NA	TRBV9	NA	TRBJ1-1	ASSVVRAEAF
NA	TRBV2	NA	TRBJ1-5	ASSVRQTFDQPQH
TRBD1	TRBV5-6	NA	TRBJ1-2	ASSLRQGSGYT
TRBD2	TRBV5-8	NA	TRBJ2-1	ASWGNRLAGVNEQF
TRBD2	TRBV3-1/TRBV3-2	NA	TRBJ2-3	ASSQGPLAGGNTQY
TRBD1	TRBV5-4	NA	TRBJ1-1	ASSPRTGAKGTEAF
TRBD2	TRBV6-2/TRBV6-3	NA	TRBJ2-7	ASSYLAGNSYEQY
TRBD1	TRBV10-3	NA	TRBJ1-2	AISETQGAGGYT
TRBD1	TRBV6-5	NA	TRBJ1-6	ASTRDRRVSPLH
NA	TRBV4-3	NA	TRBJ2-1	ASSQQNHNEQF
TRBD1	TRBV29-1	NA	TRBJ1-1	SVERQGVTEAF
NA	TRBV10-3	NA	TRBJ1-5	AISPGGTYQGSNQPQH
TRBD1	TRBV7-9	few	TRBJ2-7	ASSRDSLYEQY
TRBD2	TRBV7-8	once	TRBJ2-7	ASSRLAANYEQY
NA	TRBV4-2	NA	TRBJ2-2	ASSQDSVAGTGELF
NA	TRBV6-2/TRBV6-3	once	TRBJ2-7	ASSYTGMINEQY
NA	TRBV3-1/TRBV3-2	NA	TRBJ1-1	ASSPGGGEAF
NA	TRBV6-2/TRBV6-3	NA	TRBJ1-1	ASSYIEMNTEAF
NA	TRBV7-2	NA	TRBJ2-5	ASSAARGSGETQY
NA	TRBV29-1	NA	TRBJ1-2	SVEGNGEGGYT
TRBD1	TRBV5-1	NA	TRBJ2-7	ASSWGDRASYEQY
NA	TRBV10-2	NA	TRBJ2-7	ASSDTKPHEQY
NA	TRBV18	NA	TRBJ1-2	ASSPLQDSPYT
TRBD2	TRBV5-1	NA	TRBJ2-3	ASSGLAGGLSTDTQY
NA	TRBV29-1	NA	TRBJ2-1	SVVRGNEQF
NA	TRBV19	once	TRBJ1-4	ASSIEAGMDEKLF
NA	TRBV19	NA	TRBJ1-1	ASKGFWGPRNMNTEAF
NA	TRBV14	NA	TRBJ2-1	ASSLGSYNEQF
NA	TRBV6-5	NA	TRBJ1-2	ASSYSTGRSYT
TRBD2	TRBV28	NA	TRBJ2-5	ASSLPGLAGGQETQY
NA	TRBV6-6	NA	TRBJ2-5	ASSYNSGVETQY
NA	TRBV7-9	NA	TRBJ1-1	ASKKEEWTEAF
TRBD1	TRBV6-1	NA	TRBJ2-7	ASSDNTGGDHEQY
NA	TRBV19	NA	TRBJ1-2	ASSIGYGDYGYT
TRBD1	TRBV6-1	NA	TRBJ1-6	ASSVALQGTNSPLH
TRBD2	TRBV4-1	NA	TRBJ2-1	ASSQEGLAGGKSSYNEQF
NA	TRBV21-1	NA	TRBJ1-6	ASTRPQEGDNSPLH
TRBD1	TRBV4-1	few	TRBJ1-5	ASSQEPGQKTNQPQH
TRBD2	TRBV5-4	NA	TRBJ2-2	ASSRGMSGGTGELF
NA	TRBV30	NA	TRBJ1-5	AWSLPGQPQH
NA	TRBV19	NA	TRBJ2-2	ASTRNTGELF
NA	TRBV2	few	TRBJ1-5	ASSVGGSNQPQH
NA	TRBV3-1/TRBV3-2	once	TRBJ1-1	ASSLNKNTEAF
NA	TRBV11-2	NA	TRBJ2-7	ASSLETGVMGHEQY